This passage covers 26 T cell receptor beta chains from one sample sequenced in a study of blood T cell repertoires in COVID-19 (dated by TCRdb to 2020 to 2021). The library came from the immunoSEQ multiplex PCR assay. TCRdb limited this immuneACCESS table to in-frame rearrangements with V and J called. A share of clones is missing; checked studies link under half to unresolved V genes, and the rest is unexplained. In all, the sample holds 65,000 or so clones, and almost 85% of those were seen once. The ten largest clones take up approximately 3.4% of the sample. Material for sequencing was peripheral blood. These receptors all come from a man aged 55 to 70 with acute or convalescent COVID-19.

V and J are TRBV19 and TRBJ1-5; D is perhaps TRBD1 (6 bases). Looked up from germline, CDR1 is LNHDA and CDR2 is SQIVND (reference sequence). The CDR3 runs to 15 residues. The V end was cut by 6 bases, the J end by 0 bases, with 12 bases between. Here the CDR3 reads CASRGQLYSNQPQHF. The DNA of the CDR3 is TGTGCCAGTAGAGGACAGCTTTATAGCAATCAGCCCCAGCATTTT.

This rearrangement joins TRBV4-1 to TRBJ2-7, with D possibly being TRBD2 (6 bases). From germline, CDR1 is MGHRA and CDR2 YSYEKL. The CDR3 loop spans 15 amino acids. Trimming took off 5 bases at V and 2 bases at J, with 16 bases between the two ends. The CDR3 spells CASSVRDFPPYEQYF. The CDR3 DNA reads TGCGCCAGCAGCGTCCGGGACTTCCCCCCCTACGAGCAGTACTTC.

The gene calls are TRBV10-3 and TRBJ1-1; unclear D gene. Per the germline V gene, CDR1 is ENHRY and CDR2 is SYGVKD. The CDR3 has 12 residues. V was clipped by 3 bases and J by 5 bases, with 7 bases between them. This chain's CDR3 is CAISDRGTEAFF. The CDR3 DNA sequence: TGTGCCATCAGTGACCGGGGAACTGAAGCTTTCTTT.

CDR3 amino acids: CASTGQKYGYTF. The CDR3 bases are TGTGCCAGCACGGGACAGAAATATGGCTACACCTTC. This chain connects TRBV27 to TRBJ1-2; 7 bases line up with TRBD1. With 7 bases clipped from V and 5 bases from J, the junction kept 4 bases outside the gene matches. The CDR3 loop spans 12 amino acids. Germline CDR1 is MNHEY and CDR2 is SMNVEV (reference sequence).

This clone was detected once. The chain joins TRBV6-5 to TRBJ1-5; 9 nucleotides match TRBD1. Germline lookup yields CDR1 MNHEY and CDR2 SVGAGI. The CDR3 consists of 15 residues. The trim removed 8 bases at V and 0 bases at J, leaving 5 bases unmatched. The CDR3, as DNA: TGTGCCAGCGTATGGACAGGGGTTAGCAATCAGCCCCAGCATTTT. It translates to CASVWTGVSNQPQHF.

V is TRBV12-5 and J is TRBJ2-2; D not certain. Trimming took 1 base from V and 5 from J, leaving 2 bases between them. Germline values: CDR1 LGHNT, CDR2 FRNRAP. CDR3 size: 12 residues. The CDR3 region is CASGLATGELFF. CDR3 bases: TGTGCTAGTGGTTTGGCTACCGGGGAGCTGTTTTTT.

The chain combines TRBV5-6 with TRBJ2-1; 11 bases match TRBD2. CDR3 length: 17 residues. Trimming cost V 2 bases and J 6 bases; bases outside gene matches: 10. Germline CDR1 and CDR2: SGHDT and YYEEEE. CDR3 in DNA: TGTGCCAGCAGCTTAGGGAAGGGACTAGCGGTGTCCAATGAGCAGTTCTTC. Protein product: CASSLGKGLAVSNEQFF.

The rearrangement links TRBV7-3 to TRBJ1-4; 7 bases match TRBD1. Unmatched junction bases numbered 6, after V lost 6 bases and J lost 8 bases. The CDR3 has 13 amino acids. CDR1 SGHTA and CDR2 FQGTGA come from the germline V gene. The CDR3 DNA follows: TGTGCCAGCAGTCGGGACAGAACCGAAAAACTGTTTTTT. Amino acid sequence: CASSRDRTEKLFF. Full variable domain (remainder filled in from reference TRBV7-3 and TRBJ1-4): GAGVSQTPSNKVTEKGKYVELRCDPISGHTALYWYRQSLGQGPEFLIYFQGTGAADDSGLPNDRFFAVRPEGSVSTLKIQRTERGDSAVYLCASSRDRTEKLFFGSGTQLSVL.

The chain carries TRBV7-2 and TRBJ2-2, with 8 bases matching TRBD2. V lost 1 base to trimming and J lost 3 bases; unmatched junction nucleotides: 7. Germline loops: CDR1 SGHTA, CDR2 FQGNSA. The CDR3 consists of 17 residues. The CDR3, as DNA: TGTGCCAGCAGCTTAGGTGGCGGGGGGATTCACACCGGGGAGCTGTTTTTT. Its protein is CASSLGGGGIHTGELFF.

This chain links TRBV5-5 with TRBJ1-3; no definite D call. The CDR3 spans 16 residues. The V gene lost 0 bases and the J gene lost 0 bases, with 10 bases spanning the gap. In germline, CDR1 is SGHKS, CDR2 YYEKEE (reference sequence). CDR3 residues: CASSLAGGASGNTIYF. DNA of the CDR3: TGTGCCAGCAGCTTGGCCGGCGGAGCCTCTGGAAACACCATATATTTT.

The chain joins TRBV6-5 to TRBJ2-7; tentative D call: TRBD1 (5 bases). Per germline, CDR1 MNHEY and CDR2 SVGAGI. Trimming removed 7 bases from V and 0 bases from J, with 10 bases in between. The CDR3 spans 13 residues. The CDR3 is CASTTDSSYEQYF. CDR3 nucleotides: TGTGCCAGCACCACTGACAGCTCCTACGAGCAGTACTTC.

The V call is TRBV19, the J call TRBJ2-7, with 13 bases that match TRBD2. J was trimmed by 4 bases and V by 4 bases; bases with no gene match: 7. CDR1 and CDR2 (germline): LNHDA, SQIVND (reference sequence). The CDR3 covers 16 residues. CDR3 bases: TGTGCCAGTAGTACCGGACTAGCGGGGGAACCTTACGAGCAGTACTTC. Protein: CASSTGLAGEPYEQYF. Full variable domain (outside the CDR3, taken from reference TRBV19 and TRBJ2-7): DGGITQSPKYLFRKEGQNVTLSCEQNLNHDAMYWYRQDPGQGLRLIYYSQIVNDFQKGDIAEGYSVSREKKESFPLTVTSAQKNPTAFYLCASSTGLAGEPYEQYFGPGTRLTVT.

The sample holds one count of this clone. The V gene is TRBV5-1, the J gene TRBJ2-7, with TRBD2 matching 8 bases. CDR3 length: 14 amino acids. Germline loops: CDR1 SGHRS, CDR2 YFSETQ. J was trimmed by 3 bases and V by 4 bases; bases with no gene match: 6. The CDR3 reads CASSPTSGGYEQYF. The CDR3 DNA reads as TGCGCCAGCAGCCCTACTAGCGGCGGCTACGAGCAGTACTTC.

The gene calls are TRBV11-2 and TRBJ2-7; tentative D call: TRBD2 (5 bases). Trimming removed 1 base at V and 2 bases at J, with 12 bases between. There are 15 residues in the CDR3. Germline V gives CDR1 SGHAT, CDR2 FQNNGV. The CDR3 region is CASSLGGLSTYEQYF. In DNA, the CDR3 is TGTGCCAGCAGCTTAGGCGGACTTTCTACCTACGAGCAGTACTTC.

The V and J genes are TRBV7-9 and TRBJ1-4; the D is unclear. Trimming stripped 5 bases from V and 8 bases from J, with 15 bases between. The CDR3 length is 14 residues. Per the germline V gene, CDR1 is SEHNR and CDR2 is FQNEAQ (reference sequence). In nucleotides, the CDR3 is TGTGCCAGCAGCCACCTCGCAGCGGGGGAAAAACTGTTTTTT. Translation: CASSHLAAGEKLFF. Together with reference TRBV7-9 and TRBJ1-4, the CDR3 gives the full variable domain: DTGVSQNPRHKITKRGQNVTFRCDPISEHNRLYWYRQTLGQGPEFLTYFQNEAQLEKSRLLSDRFSAERPKGSFSTLEIQRTEQGDSAMYLCASSHLAAGEKLFFGSGTQLSVL.

This chain links TRBV5-5 with TRBJ2-5, with 8 positions matching TRBD2. V lost 2 bases to trimming and J lost 5 bases; unmatched junction nucleotides: 8. Looked up from germline, CDR1 is SGHKS and CDR2 is YYEKEE (reference sequence). CDR3 length: 15 residues. CDR3: CASSLSGGLGETQYF. The CDR3 region has the DNA TGTGCCAGCAGCTTATCGGGGGGGCTCGGGGAGACCCAGTACTTC.

CDR3 in amino acids: CASSRDRPSYNEQFF. CDR3 in DNA: TGTGCCAGCAGCCGGGACAGGCCGTCCTACAATGAGCAGTTCTTC. The genes are TRBV2 and TRBJ2-1; 8 positions match TRBD1. This CDR3 is 15 amino acids long. CDR1 and CDR2 from the germline V gene are SNHLY and FYNNEI. With V trimmed by 6 bases and J by 1 base, 5 bases remained unmatched.

As to this clone: This may stem from a read error, because a much larger clone lies one nucleotide away. The rearrangement joins TRBV6-5 to TRBJ1-1; D gene unclear. The germline gives CDR1 MNHEY, CDR2 SVGAGI. The CDR3 covers 11 residues. V was shortened by 7 bases and J by 4 bases, with 7 bases between the two germline ends. This CDR3 reads CASTGGTEAFF. The CDR3 DNA is TGTGCCAGCACAGGAGGCACTGAAGCTTTCTTT.

This sequence joins TRBV20-1 and TRBJ2-7; possibly TRBD2 for D (5 bases). From germline, CDR1 is DFQATT and CDR2 SNEGSKA (reference sequence). With 3 bases removed from V and 0 bases from J, the gap between germline ends came to 12 bases. The CDR3 extends over 14 amino acids. CDR3 bases: TGCAGTGCTAGTGGGGAGACGGCCTCCTACGAGCAGTACTTC. Protein product: CSASGETASYEQYF.

The rearrangement joins TRBV11-2 to TRBJ1-1; D remains ambiguous. CDR1 SGHAT and CDR2 FQNNGV come from the germline V gene. V was clipped by 2 bases and J by 8 bases, with 9 bases between them. The length of the CDR3 is 12 residues. The CDR3 nucleotides are TGTGCCAGCAGCTTAAAGGCCAGGGAAGCTTTCTTT. It codes for CASSLKAREAFF.

This clone is a singleton in its sample. The chain couples TRBV5-1 to TRBJ2-1; 9 bases fit TRBD2. Germline CDR1 reads SGHRS; CDR2 reads YFSETQ. Trimming at V came to 0 bases and at J to 2 bases, leaving 3 bases not matched to a gene. The CDR3 spans 16 residues. The CDR3: CASSLGGGATYNEQFF. Written as DNA, the CDR3 is TGCGCCAGCAGCTTGGGCGGGGGGGCTACCTACAATGAGCAGTTCTTC.

The CDR3 sequence: CASSTHEGLVQPQHF. In DNA form, the CDR3 reads TGTGCCAGCAGCACCCACGAGGGATTGGTTCAGCCCCAGCATTTT. This rearrangement joins TRBV21-1 to TRBJ1-5. TRBV21-1 is labeled a pseudogene. The CDR3 is 15 residues long.

This chain links TRBV18 with TRBJ1-3; the D is unclear. This CDR3 region has 17 residues. Germline V gives CDR1 KGHSH, CDR2 LQKENI. The V and J ends lost 1 base and 4 bases respectively, with 17 bases between them. This chain's CDR3 is CASSPRVASEAGNTIYF. In DNA, the CDR3 is TGTGCCAGCTCACCACGAGTAGCTTCCGAGGCCGGAAACACCATATATTTT.

The chain joins TRBV7-6 to TRBJ2-7; 9 bases map to TRBD1. The germline gives CDR1 SGHVS, CDR2 FNYEAQ. This CDR3 has 16 amino acids. V lost 4 bases and J lost 1; bases outside the gene matches: 8. This CDR3 reads CASSSRQGGFSYEQYF. The CDR3 coding sequence is TGTGCCAGCAGCTCTAGACAGGGGGGATTTTCCTACGAGCAGTACTTC.

The gene calls are TRBV7-9 and TRBJ1-1; a possible D gene is TRBD1 (5 bases). V lost 5 bases and J 3 bases, leaving 19 bases between the germline ends. This CDR3 is 16 amino acids long. Germline V gene data show CDR1 as SEHNR and CDR2 as FQNEAQ (reference sequence). CDR3 coding DNA: TGTGCCAGCAGCGACGACACTTTTACAGGCTACACTGAAGCTTTCTTT. Translation gives CASSDDTFTGYTEAFF.

This chain joins TRBV5-1 and TRBJ2-3; 12 bases are shared with TRBD2. This CDR3 contains 17 residues. The germline V gene encodes CDR1 SGHRS and CDR2 YFSETQ. V gave up 0 bases and J gave up 4 bases; unmatched junction bases: 6. The CDR3 nucleotides are TGCGCCAGCAGCTTGGCGGCTAGCGGGGGGGGTTCAGATACGCAGTATTTT. Its translation is CASSLAASGGGSDTQYF.